This is a list of T cell receptor beta chains from one sample in a study of blood T cell repertoires in COVID-19. Profiled with immunoSEQ multiplex PCR; TCRdb holds only in-frame clones, not every one. The sample contains more than 350,000 clones, 85% to 90% of which appear only once. Source material: PBMCs or T cells enriched from blood (not recorded which). These receptors were collected from a woman aged 50 to 60 who had recovered from COVID-19. The CDR3 runs from the conserved cysteine through the conserved F or W. The D gene is left open where the match is weak. A row's size may be missing; if present it is once, few, many or a size class.

>NA|NA|TRBV19|TRBJ1-2
TGTGCCAGTAGTATACGAGACTATGGCTACACCTTC
CASSIRDYGYTF
>NA|TRBD1|TRBV3-1/TRBV3-2|TRBJ1-1
TGTGCCACGACTTGGACAGGAGAGAACACTGAAGCTTTCTTT
CATTWTGENTEAFF
>NA|NA|TRBV2|TRBJ1-1
TGTGCCAGCAGTCTCGGCAGGCATGAAGCTTTCTTT
CASSLGRHEAFF
>NA|NA|TRBV9|TRBJ2-2
TGTGCCAGCAGCTTCAACGGGTACCCGAACACCGGGGAGCTGTTTTTT
CASSFNGYPNTGELFF
>NA|NA|TRBV12-3/TRBV12-4|TRBJ1-1
TGTGCCAGCAGTTTATCGGGGTCTGAAGCTTTCTTT
CASSLSGSEAFF
>NA|TRBD2|TRBV7-2|TRBJ2-7
TGTGCCAGCAGCTTAGGTTCCCCGGGACTAGCGGGGGGGCAGTACTTC
CASSLGSPGLAGGQYF
>NA|NA|TRBV6-6|TRBJ1-5
TGTGCCAGCAGTTACTCGACCGGGGTTAATACCCAGCCCCAGCATTTT
CASSYSTGVNTQPQHF
>NA|NA|TRBV19|TRBJ2-3
TGTGCCAGTAGGGACGGGAGAAGCACAGATACGCAGTATTTT
CASRDGRSTDTQYF
>NA|TRBD1|TRBV4-3|TRBJ1-4
TGCGCCAGCAGCTACGGGACAGGACCTAATGAAAAACTGTTTTTT
CASSYGTGPNEKLFF
>few|NA|TRBV5-1|TRBJ1-6
TGCGCCAGCAGCTTGGCCGAACCGAAGGGGTCACCCCTCCACTTT
CASSLAEPKGSPLHF
>NA|NA|TRBV18|TRBJ1-1
TGTGCCAGCTCGCCAGGACAGACTGAGTTGGGGTTGGCTTTCTTT
CASSPGQTELGLAFF
>NA|NA|TRBV29-1|TRBJ1-2
TGCAGCGCCCGCGAGGGGGACTATGGCTACACCTTC
CSAREGDYGYTF
>NA|NA|TRBV18|TRBJ1-2
TGTGCCAGCTCACCACAAGGATTACTGGGCGGCTACACCTTC
CASSPQGLLGGYTF
>NA|NA|TRBV15|TRBJ1-6
TGTGCCACCAGCAGAGATTTAGGGCAGGGGTTTTCACCCCTCCACTTT
CATSRDLGQGFSPLHF
>NA|NA|TRBV5-6|TRBJ1-1
TGTGCCAGCAGCCCTCGGACAGTAGAAGCTTTCTTT
CASSPRTVEAFF
>NA|NA|TRBV6-5|TRBJ1-5
TGTGCCAGCAGTTACTCTTCCTACCAGCCCCAGCATTTT
CASSYSSYQPQHF
>few|NA|TRBV12-3/TRBV12-4|TRBJ1-1
TGTGCCAGCAGTTACGACTGGAACACTGAAGCTTTCTTT
CASSYDWNTEAFF
>NA|TRBD1|TRBV9|TRBJ1-2
TGTGCCAGCAGCGTGGCCCGGGACAGGGGGGTCTATGGCTACACCTTC
CASSVARDRGVYGYTF
>NA|TRBD2|TRBV7-2|TRBJ2-1
TGTGCCAGCACTCCCCTCCGGGGGGTAGCGGGGGGTCATGAGCAGTTCTTC
CASTPLRGVAGGHEQFF
>NA|NA|TRBV10-3|TRBJ1-3
TGTGCCATCCTCCTCTCTGGAAACACCATATATTTT
CAILLSGNTIYF
>NA|NA|TRBV25-1|TRBJ1-1
TGTGCCAGCAGTGAATCCGGGGGTTTGAACACTGAAGCTTTCTTT
CASSESGGLNTEAFF
>NA|NA|TRBV7-9|TRBJ1-1
TGTGCCAGCAGCTTAGGACAGAGGAACACTGAAGCTTTCTTT
CASSLGQRNTEAFF
>NA|NA|TRBV5-1|TRBJ1-2
TGCGCCAGCAGCTTGGCAGGGTCTTATGGCTACACCTTC
CASSLAGSYGYTF
>NA|NA|TRBV6-5|TRBJ1-6
TGTGCCTCCTCATACGGGACATTGAGTTCACCCCTCCACTTT
CASSYGTLSSPLHF
>NA|TRBD1|TRBV6-2/TRBV6-3|TRBJ1-2
TGTGCCAGCAGTTACCTGGGACAGAACTATGGCTACACCTTC
CASSYLGQNYGYTF
>NA|TRBD1|TRBV2|TRBJ1-1
TGTGCCAGCAGCGGACAGGTCGGTTTCGGAGCTTTCTTT
CASSGQVGFGAFF
>NA|NA|TRBV18|TRBJ1-1
TGTGCCAGCTCACCAGGCCGGGACACACTGAACACTGAAGCTTTCTTT
CASSPGRDTLNTEAFF
>NA|NA|TRBV19|TRBJ2-6
TGTGCCAGTAGTTTTAATCCTGGGGCCAACGTCCTGACTTTC
CASSFNPGANVLTF
>NA|NA|TRBV12-3/TRBV12-4|TRBJ2-2
TGTGCCAGCAGTTTATCAGGTCCCGGGGAGCTGTTTTTT
CASSLSGPGELFF
>NA|NA|TRBV5-1|TRBJ1-1
TGCGCCAGCAGCTTGAACGGTTTCATGAACACTGAAGCTTTCTTT
CASSLNGFMNTEAFF
>NA|TRBD1|TRBV5-1|TRBJ1-2
TGCGCCAGCAGGATAAACACTAAGACAGGGACCATACCTGTCGGGGGTCGGGGATATGGCTACACCTTC
CASRINTKTGTIPVGGRGYGYTF
>NA|NA|TRBV19|TRBJ2-6
TGTGCCAGTAGTGTCCGGACGGACAGCTCTGGGGCCAACGTCCTGACTTTC
CASSVRTDSSGANVLTF
>NA|NA|TRBV16|TRBJ1-2
TGTGCCAGCAGCCACACAGGGACGGGCGGCTACACCTTC
CASSHTGTGGYTF
>NA|NA|TRBV25-1|TRBJ1-4
TGTGCCAGCAGTGAATCCCCGGGAGACAATGAAAAACTGTTTTTT
CASSESPGDNEKLFF
>NA|NA|TRBV24-1|TRBJ1-6
TGTGCCACCAGTGCCGGCCGGGATACTAATTCACCCCTCCACTTT
CATSAGRDTNSPLHF
>NA|TRBD1|TRBV5-5|TRBJ1-2
TGTGCCAGCAGCCTAGGACAGGAAGTGAGTGGCTACACCTTC
CASSLGQEVSGYTF
>NA|NA|TRBV10-3|TRBJ1-2
TGTGCCATCAGTGAGTCGGCGGGTTTTTATGGCTACACCTTC
CAISESAGFYGYTF